This entry lists 10 T cell receptor beta chains sequenced from one sample in a study of response to subunit inactivated influenza vaccine. TCRdb reprocessed the RT-PCR reads via MiXCR and lists one record per CDR3 protein. Counted here are about 500,000 distinct CDR3 sequences, approximately 15% occurring once; the ten biggest clones make up 2.5% to 3.5%. The sequences come from CD4+ T cells sorted from PBMCs, collected about 24 months after vaccination. These receptors all come from a man aged 50-75 years who received an inactivated influenza vaccine.

This clonotype occurred many times. The chain joins TRBV7-2 to TRBJ1-1, with 7 positions matching TRBD1. The germline V gene encodes CDR1 SGHTA and CDR2 FQGNSA. The CDR3 spans 17 residues. V was clipped by 3 bases and J by 4 bases; unmatched bases: 14. CDR3 DNA: TGTGCCAGCAGCTTTGACAGGGAAAAAAGGGGAAGCACTGAAGCTTTCTTT. Translation gives CASSFDREKRGSTEAFF.

The rearrangement links TRBV5-1 to TRBJ1-4, with D unclear. The germline gives CDR1 SGHRS, CDR2 YFSETQ. V dropped 0 bases and J dropped 2 bases, with 14 bases sitting between them. This CDR3 is built from 17 residues. For the CDR3, the DNA is TGCGCCAGCAGCTTGGTTGTTTATAGGGCGACTAATGAAAAACTGTTTTTT. This sequence encodes CASSLVVYRATNEKLFF.

V is TRBV5-1 and J is TRBJ2-7, with 9 bases fitting TRBD1. Germline values: CDR1 SGHRS, CDR2 YFSETQ. This CDR3 has 15 amino acids. V shed 0 bases and J 7 bases; nucleotides not matched to a gene: 8. The CDR3 sequence: CASSLDGQGRSEQYF. The CDR3 bases are TGCGCCAGCAGCTTGGACGGACAGGGGCGATCGGAGCAGTACTTC.

This clonotype was picked up a small number of times. V gene TRBV28 combines with J gene TRBJ2-7, with 7 bases identical to TRBD2. The germline gives CDR1 MDHEN, CDR2 SYDVKM. V was clipped by 7 bases and J by 7 bases; unmatched bases: 16. The CDR3 has 15 amino acids. CDR3 in amino acids: CASTLPSSGSGEQYF. The CDR3, as DNA: TGTGCCAGCACCCTCCCGTCTAGCGGTTCTGGAGAGCAGTACTTC. Full variable domain (missing parts from reference TRBV28 and TRBJ2-7): DVKVTQSSRYLVKRTGEKVFLECVQDMDHENMFWYRQDPGLGLRLIYFSYDVKMKEKGDIPEGYSVSREKKERFSLILESASTNQTSMYLCASTLPSSGSGEQYFGPGTRLTVT.

The sample holds a few counts of this clonotype. The chain joins TRBV28 to TRBJ1-6; D is uncertain. Germline V gene lookup returns CDR1 MDHEN and CDR2 SYDVKM. Trimming stripped 9 bases from V and 5 bases from J, with 17 bases between. This CDR3 is 15 amino acids long. The CDR3 here is CASSDGASNNSPLHF. The DNA of the CDR3 is TGTGCCAGTAGCGACGGAGCTTCTAATAATTCACCCCTCCACTTT.

This chain links TRBV4-1 with TRBJ1-5; D may be TRBD1 (5 bases). The V gene's germline CDR1 is MGHRA and CDR2 YSYEKL. This CDR3 is built from 18 residues. The ends were cut back, 5 bases at V and 0 bases at J, with 20 bases in the middle. The CDR3: CASSYGAYGAYSNQPQHF. CDR3 DNA: TGCGCCAGCAGCTATGGGGCCTATGGGGCTTATAGCAATCAGCCCCAGCATTTT.

The V gene is TRBV7-2, the J gene TRBJ2-1; the match to TRBD2 covers 9 bases. Germline CDR1 is SGHTA and CDR2 is FQGNSA. With 5 bases clipped from V and 9 bases from J, the junction kept 8 bases outside the gene matches. The CDR3 runs to 14 residues. CDR3 sequence reads: CASSSSGSMGEQFF. CDR3 coding DNA: TGTGCCAGCAGCAGTAGCGGGAGTATGGGTGAGCAGTTCTTC.

The rearrangement joins TRBV3-1 to TRBJ2-3; 7 bases are a match to TRBD1. The junction had 4 bases not matched to a gene; V was cut back by 4 bases and J by 0 bases. In germline, CDR1 is LGHDT, CDR2 YNNKEL (reference sequence). The CDR3 extends over 15 amino acids. CDR3 sequence reads: CASSLPGQSTDTQYF. The DNA for the CDR3 is TGTGCCAGCAGCCTTCCGGGACAGAGCACAGATACGCAGTATTTT.

In this sample, this clonotype turned up a few times. J is TRBJ2-3 and V is TRBV12-3 or TRBV12-4, with no clear D. The V gene lost 6 bases and the J gene lost 2 bases, with 15 bases spanning the gap. The CDR3 loop spans 15 amino acids. The CDR3 sequence: CASSPQKGYTDTQYF. DNA for the CDR3: TGTGCCAGCAGCCCCCAGAAGGGATACACAGATACGCAGTATTTT.

This chain joins TRBV21-1 and TRBJ2-5; the table's D call of TRBD2 was not tested on the DNA. TRBV21-1 is labeled a pseudogene. The CDR3 runs to 14 residues. CDR3 loop: CASSRSAGPETQYF. In DNA form, the CDR3 reads TGTGCCAGCAGCAGGTCGGCAGGGCCGGAGACCCAGTACTTC.